These T cell receptor beta chains were read from a single sample in a study of PD-L1 blockade in urothelial cancer. The assay was immunoSEQ multiplex PCR, and TCRdb's table has in-frame clones only and misses some. The sample lists over 35,000 clones, approximately 80% seen once, with over 12% in the top ten. The sequences come from PBMCs, collected around atezolizumab (anti-PD-L1) treatment. All receptors derive from an elderly man with urothelial cancer. CDR3s include the opening cysteine and the closing phenylalanine or tryptophan. The order of the fields is D gene, V gene, clone size, J gene, CDR3 protein, CDR3 DNA. The D gene is left open where the match is weak. Only part of the rows carry a size: once, few, many, or a class if the clone is expanded.

TRBD2	TRBV11-2	NA	TRBJ2-7	CASSLVGGGPSVEQYF	TGTGCCAGCAGCTTAGTGGGGGGAGGGCCTTCAGTCGAGCAGTACTTC
TRBD2	TRBV11-2	few	TRBJ2-3	CASSKAGLTDTQYF	TGTGCCAGCAGCAAAGCGGGACTCACAGATACGCAGTATTTT
TRBD1	TRBV5-1	NA	TRBJ1-2	CASSSNAGTGFYGYTF	TGCGCCAGCAGCTCGAATGCCGGGACAGGGTTCTATGGCTACACCTTC
NA	TRBV21-1	once	TRBJ2-1	CASSKKGQGARNEQFF	TGTGCCAGCAGCAAAAAGGGACAGGGGGCACGGAATGAGCAGTTCTTC
NA	TRBV4-1	NA	TRBJ2-7	CASSQERQGPREQYF	TGCGCCAGCAGCCAAGAACGTCAGGGTCCTCGCGAGCAGTACTTC
NA	TRBV6-6	NA	TRBJ1-4	CASSYSTGEKLFF	TGTGCCAGCAGTTACTCTACGGGGGAAAAACTGTTTTTT
NA	TRBV29-1	NA	TRBJ2-3	CSVDRGGVTDTQYF	TGCAGCGTTGATAGGGGGGGAGTCACAGATACGCAGTATTTT
TRBD1	TRBV9	once	TRBJ2-7	CASSVFPTGAYEQYF	TGTGCCAGCAGCGTATTCCCGACAGGGGCCTACGAGCAGTACTTC
NA	TRBV25-1	NA	TRBJ2-7	CASKTGSYEQYF	TGTGCCAGCAAGACAGGCTCCTACGAGCAGTACTTC
NA	TRBV5-3	NA	TRBJ2-2	CARSLGWGDKGAGELFF	TGTGCCAGAAGCTTGGGGTGGGGAGATAAGGGGGCCGGGGAGCTGTTTTTT
NA	TRBV12-5	NA	TRBJ2-3	CASGLVLGTQYF	TGTGCTAGTGGTTTGGTACTAGGTACGCAGTATTTT
TRBD1	TRBV7-6	NA	TRBJ2-7	CASSFPGQISYEQYF	TGTGCCAGCAGCTTCCCGGGACAGATATCATACGAGCAGTACTTC
TRBD1	TRBV30	few	TRBJ1-1	CAFMYRGDTEAFF	TGTGCCTTCATGTACAGGGGAGACACTGAAGCTTTCTTT